This T cell receptor (beta chain) was documented in a study of T cell repertoires in cytomegalovirus infection. This clonotype was recorded once. The antigen is undetermined. CDR3 size: 16 residues. Germline V gene data show CDR1 as SGHVT and CDR2 as SQSDAQ. V was clipped by 0 bases and J by 5 bases; unmatched bases: 2. TCRdb processed the reads anew with MiXCR; each CDR3 protein has one entry. The sample lists about 920,000 distinct CDR3 sequences, approximately 32% seen once, with 13% in the top ten. The source is a human donor in good health (CMV status not recorded). Some clones in this sample may be carry-over from other donors' samples. J is TRBJ1-5 and V is TRBV7-4; TRBD1 agrees at 12 bases. The sequencing used cultured CD8+ T cells from PBMCs, collected from culture after CMV antigen stimulation. The CDR3 spells CASSLAGQGAHQPQHF. The CDR3 coding sequence is TGTGCCAGCAGCTTAGCGGGACAGGGGGCCCATCAGCCCCAGCATTTT.